This TCR beta chain was observed in a study of T-cell memory formation after mild COVID-19. At the level of the study: Most TCR clusters belonged to a single donor.

Study outcomes and limitations: Cross-reactive memory seemingly joined, as some responding clones were found in pre-infection memory.

It was 5'RACE with constant-segment primers that produced the TCR alpha and TCR beta cDNA libraries, which carried sample barcodes and UMIs. TCRdb passed the 5' RACE reads through MiXCR, listing each CDR3 protein once. The repertoire consists of 190,000 or so distinct CDR3 sequences, with roughly 30% occurring once and the leading ten covering 10% to 12%. This clonotype was detected a few times. Its antigen is currently unknown. Sequencing used PBMCs or a T cell subset sorted from them (not recorded which). This receptor was obtained from an adult woman who had mild COVID-19 (a few samples of this study predate the infection). Cell type and time point are not known.

CDR3 DNA sequence: TGTGCCAGCAGCTTAGGCAGGGTGATGGAGACCCAGTACTTC. Translation gives CASSLGRVMETQYF. This chain connects TRBV7-8 to TRBJ2-5, with D perhaps matching TRBD1 (5 bases). Trimming took 1 base from V and 5 from J, leaving 11 bases between them. The CDR3 contains 14 residues. The germline V gene encodes CDR1 SGHVS and CDR2 FQNEAQ.